The clone carrying this T cell receptor (beta chain) was counted ten times or more. Its specificity is not known. This sample was taken from a study of response to subunit inactivated influenza vaccine. The study's findings and limits: The authors suggested that few new T cells are recruited per seasonal influenza vaccination.

From the RT-PCR reads, TCRdb called clonotypes with MiXCR, one entry per CDR3 protein. The data show a few hundred thousand distinct CDR3 sequences, with 13% to 15% seen just once and 11% held by the top ten. The CDR3 spans 15 residues. The V segment lost 4 bases and the J segment 3 bases; nucleotides outside the gene matches: 3. Germline V gene data show CDR1 as MNHEY and CDR2 as SVGAGI. The specimen comprised PBMCs from blood, sampled about 12 days after vaccination. V usage is TRBV6-5 and J usage is TRBJ2-3, with 11 nucleotides matching TRBD2. The origin of this receptor is a man aged 45-60 years who received an inactivated influenza vaccine. The CDR3 loop reads CASSSRLAGTDTQYF. The DNA for the CDR3 is TGTGCCAGCAGTTCCCGACTAGCGGGAACAGATACGCAGTATTTT.